This T cell receptor (beta chain) was sequenced in a study of T-cell memory formation after mild COVID-19. Study-level points and caveats: Shrinking CD4+ clones resided mostly in CM and EM, and CD8+ ones in EMRA.

TCRdb processed the 5' RACE reads anew with MiXCR; each CDR3 protein has one entry. The sample lists around 200,000 distinct CDR3 sequences, just over 9.5% occurring once. The CDR3 length is 15 residues. Per the germline V gene, CDR1 is SGHVS and CDR2 is FQNEAQ. With V trimmed by 5 bases and J by 5 bases, 9 bases remained unmatched. Concerning this clonotype itself: Its antigen is not known.

This TCR was recovered from a man in his late teens or twenties who had mild COVID-19 (a few samples of this study predate the infection). Cell type and time point are not known. The chain is built from TRBV7-8 and TRBJ2-3; 8 bases map to TRBD2. The specimen was PBMCs or a T cell subset sorted from them (not recorded which). CDR3 in amino acids: CASSPSGGAGDTQYF. The CDR3 nucleotides read TGTGCCAGCAGCCCCAGCGGGGGAGCCGGAGATACGCAGTATTTT.